Listed here are 22 T cell receptor beta chains from one sample, sequenced in a study of cytomegalovirus exposure and HLA in healthy donors. It was with 60 Vbeta and 13 Jbeta primers that the PCR ran. Assay: immunoSEQ multiplex PCR; the TCRdb copy retains only in-frame clones and omits some. The sample contains more than 95,000 clones, 50% to 80% of which appear only once. Input material: PBMCs. Receptors were obtained from a man in his 60s in good health and CMV-seronegative.

The chain couples TRBV27 to TRBJ2-2; 14 nucleotides line up with TRBD2. V gave up 5 bases and J gave up 7 bases; unmatched junction bases: 9. The germline V gene has CDR1 MNHEY and CDR2 SMNVEV (reference sequence). The CDR3 consists of 17 residues. The CDR3 nucleotides read TGTGCCAGCAGTCGACTAGCGGGGGGGCCTGTGGACGGGGAGCTGTTTTTT. Its translation is CASSRLAGGPVDGELFF.

This clone was seen only a few times. The rearrangement uses TRBV28 and TRBJ2-1; the match to TRBD2 covers 13 bases. Germline CDR1 and CDR2: MDHEN and SYDVKM. The CDR3 contains 14 residues. J gave up 9 bases and V 8 bases, and 7 bases lay outside the gene matches. The CDR3 region is CASGTSGNWGEQFF. For the CDR3, the DNA is TGTGCCAGCGGGACTAGCGGGAATTGGGGTGAGCAGTTCTTC. The entire variable domain, with the rest obtained from reference TRBV28 and TRBJ2-1, is as follows: DVKVTQSSRYLVKRTGEKVFLECVQDMDHENMFWYRQDPGLGLRLIYFSYDVKMKEKGDIPEGYSVSREKKERFSLILESASTNQTSMYLCASGTSGNWGEQFFGPGTRLTVL.

The chain uses TRBV25-1 and TRBJ2-5, with a possible D match to TRBD1 (5 bases). Germline CDR1 and CDR2: MGHDK and SYGVNS. The CDR3 extends over 16 amino acids. The germline V and J ends were trimmed by 4 bases and 4 bases, with 19 bases remaining between them. The CDR3 region has the DNA TGTGCCAGCAGTGGGGGCAGGGTTACACAAGGAGAGACCCAGTACTTC. This translates into CASSGGRVTQGETQYF.

CDR3 region: CASSASTGLYGYTF. CDR3 DNA sequence: TGTGCCAGCAGTGCAAGTACAGGCCTCTATGGCTACACCTTC. This chain uses TRBV2 with TRBJ1-2, with D perhaps TRBD1 (5 bases). With 4 bases removed from V and 4 bases from J, the gap between germline ends came to 13 bases. Per the germline V gene, CDR1 is SNHLY and CDR2 is FYNNEI. The CDR3 is 14 residues long.

This chain joins TRBV5-1 and TRBJ1-3; the D gene is possibly TRBD1 (5 bases). Germline CDR1 reads SGHRS; CDR2 reads YFSETQ. Trimming took off 5 bases at V and 9 bases at J, with 21 bases between the two ends. The CDR3 contains 15 residues. CDR3 bases: TGCGCCAGCAGTCAACAGGACGCCGCCCAGGGCACCATATATTTT. It is translated as CASSQQDAAQGTIYF.

The V gene is TRBV9, the J gene TRBJ1-2; 9 bases are a match to TRBD1. With 3 bases clipped from V and 7 bases from J, the junction kept 7 bases outside the gene matches. From germline, CDR1 is SGDLS and CDR2 YYNGEE. There are 14 residues in the CDR3. CDR3 residues: CASSEGGQGRGYTF. The CDR3 DNA follows: TGTGCCAGCAGCGAGGGGGGACAGGGTCGTGGCTACACCTTC.

In this sample, this clone turned up a few times. The CDR3 loop is CASQGAREQFF. The CDR3 nucleotides are TGTGCCAGCCAGGGGGCGCGTGAGCAGTTCTTC. V and J are TRBV28 and TRBJ2-1; 8 nucleotides match TRBD1. Looked up from germline, CDR1 is MDHEN and CDR2 is SYDVKM. With V trimmed by 8 bases and J by 9 bases, 3 bases remained unmatched. This CDR3 is built from 11 residues.

The chain recombines TRBV5-1 with TRBJ2-3; 12 bases map to TRBD2. CDR3 length: 18 amino acids. V shed 0 bases, J shed 0 bases, and the junction held 5 bases outside the gene matches. CDR1 and CDR2 from the germline V gene are SGHRS and YFSETQ. In DNA, the CDR3 is TGCGCCAGCAGCTTGGAACTAGCGGGGGGAACTAGCACAGATACGCAGTATTTT. This translates into CASSLELAGGTSTDTQYF.

J is TRBJ1-4 and V is TRBV5-1; 8 nucleotides line up with TRBD1. This CDR3 is built from 15 residues. The trim removed 1 base at V and 8 bases at J, leaving 7 bases unmatched. Germline V gene lookup returns CDR1 SGHRS and CDR2 YFSETQ. CDR3 protein: CASSLMTGVGEKLFF. CDR3 nucleotide sequence: TGCGCCAGCAGCTTGATGACAGGGGTGGGCGAAAAACTGTTTTTT.

The V and J genes are TRBV28 and TRBJ2-1; TRBD2 matches at 9 bases. There are 14 residues in the CDR3. V gave up 2 bases and J gave up 14 bases; unmatched junction bases: 10. Germline assignment: CDR1 MDHEN and CDR2 SYDVKM. The CDR3: CASSLITRGGAEFF. The CDR3 DNA is TGTGCCAGCAGTTTAATAACCCGCGGGGGGGCCGAGTTCTTC.

The rearrangement uses TRBV18 and TRBJ2-1; D remains unclear. Between the trimmed V and J ends, which lost 3 bases and 5 bases, there was a span of 11 bases. The V gene's germline CDR1 is KGHSH and CDR2 LQKENI. This CDR3 is 14 amino acids long. The CDR3 sequence: CASSPPSPHNEQFF. CDR3 nucleotides: TGTGCCAGCTCACCCCCCAGTCCCCACAATGAGCAGTTCTTC.

The chain is built from TRBV5-6 and TRBJ2-5, with 11 bases lining up with TRBD2. The CDR3 covers 18 residues. Losses at the gene ends were 0 bases for V and 3 bases for J; bases not matched to a gene: 10. Germline V gives CDR1 SGHDT, CDR2 YYEEEE. Here the CDR3 reads CASSLARSGGAVEETQYF. The CDR3 bases are TGTGCCAGCAGCTTGGCTCGTAGCGGGGGGGCCGTTGAAGAGACCCAGTACTTC.

The chain couples TRBV28 to TRBJ2-5; D is perhaps TRBD1 (6 bases). The CDR3 has 15 amino acids. Between the trimmed V and J ends, which lost 8 bases and 5 bases, there was a span of 21 bases. The germline V gene has CDR1 MDHEN and CDR2 SYDVKM. As DNA, the CDR3 is TGTGCCAGCTACCCGTTGGGGGCGGGTCATGAGACCCAGTACTTC. It codes for CASYPLGAGHETQYF.

CDR3 bases: TGTGCCAGCAGCCCCTCTAGCGGGGGACGAGGTGAGCAGTTCTTC. Its translation: CASSPSSGGRGEQFF. The chain joins TRBV6-5 to TRBJ2-1; 10 positions agree with TRBD2. The trim removed 6 bases at V and 9 bases at J, leaving 11 bases unmatched. The CDR3 has 15 residues. Per the germline V gene, CDR1 is MNHEY and CDR2 is SVGAGI.

The CDR3 loop reads CASTLGGVLSGNTIYF. The DNA of the CDR3 is TGTGCCAGCACCTTGGGGGGGGTTCTATCTGGAAACACCATATATTTT. The V gene is TRBV28, the J gene TRBJ1-3; tentatively, D is TRBD1 (5 bases). CDR1 and CDR2 (germline): MDHEN, SYDVKM. The V gene lost 7 bases and the J gene lost 1 base, with 17 bases spanning the gap. The CDR3 sequence is 16 residues long.

The chain employs TRBV28 and TRBJ2-1, with D perhaps TRBD2 (5 bases). Germline V gene sequence: CDR1 MDHEN, CDR2 SYDVKM. V was cut by 6 bases and J by 4 bases, with 16 bases left in between. This CDR3 has 15 amino acids. The CDR3 nucleotides are TGTGCCAGCAGCTCGGGTGGGAGTCGATACAATGAGCAGTTCTTC. It yields the protein CASSSGGSRYNEQFF. Full variable domain (missing parts from reference TRBV28 and TRBJ2-1): DVKVTQSSRYLVKRTGEKVFLECVQDMDHENMFWYRQDPGLGLRLIYFSYDVKMKEKGDIPEGYSVSREKKERFSLILESASTNQTSMYLCASSSGGSRYNEQFFGPGTRLTVL.

This chain uses TRBV2 with TRBJ2-6; TRBD1 might be the D (6 bases). This CDR3 contains 16 residues. In germline, CDR1 is SNHLY, CDR2 FYNNEI. Deletions cut 5 bases from V and 0 bases from J, with 11 bases between. The CDR3 DNA sequence: TGTGCCAGCAGTAACACAGGGTCCTCTGGGGCCAACGTCCTGACTTTC. This encodes CASSNTGSSGANVLTF.

This clone turned up a few times. This chain uses TRBV6-1 with TRBJ2-5; 11 nucleotides agree with TRBD2. The V gene's germline CDR1 is MNHNS and CDR2 SASEGT. J lost 3 bases, V lost 4 bases, and 7 bases had no gene match. The CDR3 covers 16 residues. DNA for the CDR3: TGTGCCAGCAGTGGCCTTAAGGGACTAGCGGAAGAGACCCAGTACTTC. It codes for CASSGLKGLAEETQYF.

V and J are TRBV7-3 and TRBJ2-6; no reliable D call. This CDR3 has 16 amino acids. V was trimmed by 2 bases and J by 4 bases, leaving 12 bases between them. Germline loops: CDR1 SGHTA, CDR2 FQGTGA. The CDR3 protein is CASSLPLGTGANVLTF. Here the CDR3 DNA reads TGTGCCAGCAGCTTACCTCTGGGCACCGGGGCCAACGTCCTGACTTTC.

The gene calls are TRBV5-5 and TRBJ2-1, with 9 bases identical to TRBD1. V shed 0 bases, J shed 8 bases, and the junction held 12 bases outside the gene matches. Germline CDR1 and CDR2: SGHKS and YYEKEE (reference sequence). This CDR3 spans 17 amino acids. This CDR3 reads CASSLDPPGQGFDEQFF. CDR3 nucleotides: TGTGCCAGCAGCTTGGACCCACCGGGACAGGGTTTTGATGAGCAGTTCTTC.

Remarks on this clone: The junction and the germline gene differ at one end; a read error may be behind it. This chain joins TRBV5-1 and TRBJ2-1; 8 nucleotides agree with TRBD2. This CDR3 comprises 15 residues. Germline values: CDR1 SGHRS, CDR2 YFSETQ. The CDR3 loop reads CASILVSLGGGQQFF. The CDR3 nucleotides read TGCGCCAGCATCTTGGTGTCACTCGGGGGGGGTCAGCAGTTCTTC.

This clone was detected a few times. The chain carries TRBV10-3 and TRBJ1-4; TRBD1 agrees at 7 bases. This CDR3 has 14 residues. Germline CDR1 is ENHRY and CDR2 is SYGVKD. V shed 6 bases and J 2 bases; nucleotides not matched to a gene: 3. The CDR3 bases are TGTGCCATCAGGGGGACAGAGACTAATGAAAAACTGTTTTTT. Protein sequence: CAIRGTETNEKLFF.